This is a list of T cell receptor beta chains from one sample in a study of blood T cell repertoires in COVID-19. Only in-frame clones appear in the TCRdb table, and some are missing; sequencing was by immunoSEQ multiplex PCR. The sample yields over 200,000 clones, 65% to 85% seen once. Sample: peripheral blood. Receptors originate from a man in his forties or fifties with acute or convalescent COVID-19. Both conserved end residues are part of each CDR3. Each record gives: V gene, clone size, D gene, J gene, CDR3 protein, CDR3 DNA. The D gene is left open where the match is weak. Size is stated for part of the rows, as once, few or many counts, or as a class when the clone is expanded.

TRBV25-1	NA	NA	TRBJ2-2	CASSVSGADTGELFF	TGTGCCAGCAGTGTTAGCGGAGCCGACACCGGGGAGCTGTTTTTT
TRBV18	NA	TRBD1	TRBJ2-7	CASSPGTGPSEQYF	TGTGCCAGCTCACCCGGGACAGGGCCCTCCGAGCAGTACTTC
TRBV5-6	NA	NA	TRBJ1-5	CASSLESYSNQPQHF	TGTGCCAGCAGCTTAGAATCCTATAGCAATCAGCCCCAGCATTTT
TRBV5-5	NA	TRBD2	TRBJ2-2	CASSFIAGTNTGELFF	TGTGCCAGCAGCTTCATAGCGGGAACGAACACCGGGGAGCTGTTTTTT
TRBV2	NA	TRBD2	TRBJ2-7	CASSTSGGSGQYF	TGTGCCAGCAGTACCTCCGGGGGGTCTGGGCAGTACTTC
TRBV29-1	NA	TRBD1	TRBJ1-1	CSVRQGVNTEAFF	TGCAGCGTAAGACAGGGGGTGAACACTGAAGCTTTCTTT
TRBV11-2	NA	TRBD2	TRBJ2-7	CASSLAREFPYEQYF	TGTGCCAGCAGCTTAGCGCGGGAGTTCCCCTACGAGCAGTACTTC
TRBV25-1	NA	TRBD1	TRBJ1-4	CASSPRTGNEKLFF	TGTGCCAGCAGTCCTCGGACAGGGAATGAAAAACTGTTTTTT
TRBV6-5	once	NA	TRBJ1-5	CASIFNSNQPQHF	TGTGCCAGCATTTTCAATAGCAATCAGCCCCAGCATTTT
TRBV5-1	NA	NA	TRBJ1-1	CASSLGSNRVIEAFF	TGCGCCAGCAGCTTGGGATCGAACAGGGTAATTGAAGCTTTCTTT
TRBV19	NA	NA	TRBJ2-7	CASSIGRGFATYEQYF	TGTGCCAGTAGTATTGGCAGGGGCTTCGCGACCTACGAGCAGTACTTC
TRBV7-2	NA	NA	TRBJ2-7	CASRKGGGRLYEQYF	TGTGCCAGCCGGAAAGGGGGGGGTCGCCTGTACGAGCAGTACTTC
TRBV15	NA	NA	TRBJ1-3	CATSRDPGAGNTIYF	TGTGCCACCAGCAGAGATCCAGGGGCCGGAAACACCATATATTTT
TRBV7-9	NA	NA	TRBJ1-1	CASSLSKNTEAFF	TGTGCCAGCAGCTTATCAAAAAACACTGAAGCTTTCTTT
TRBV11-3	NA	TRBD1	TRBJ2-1	CASSLDRQGGYNEQFF	TGTGCCAGCAGCTTAGATAGACAGGGGGGCTACAATGAGCAGTTCTTC
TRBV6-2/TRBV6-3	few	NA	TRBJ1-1	CASSYSAFNTEAFF	TGTGCCAGCAGTTACTCGGCATTCAACACTGAAGCTTTCTTT
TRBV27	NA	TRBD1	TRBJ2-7	CASRPRDREAYEQYF	TGTGCCAGCAGACCCCGGGACAGGGAAGCCTACGAGCAGTACTTC
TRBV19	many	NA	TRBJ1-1	CASSSYGGHENTEAFF	TGTGCCAGTAGTTCCTACGGCGGACACGAGAACACTGAAGCTTTCTTT
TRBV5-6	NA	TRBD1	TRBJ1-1	CASSLATGEGNTEAFF	TGTGCCAGCAGCTTGGCGACAGGGGAGGGGAACACTGAAGCTTTCTTT
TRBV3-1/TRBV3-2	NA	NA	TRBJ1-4	CASSQDWTDEKLFF	TGTGCCAGCAGCCAAGACTGGACAGATGAAAAACTGTTTTTT
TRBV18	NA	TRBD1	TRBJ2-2	CASSPSGQGTGELFF	TGTGCCAGCTCACCATCGGGACAGGGAACTGGGGAGCTGTTTTTT
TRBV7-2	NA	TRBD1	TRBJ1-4	CASSLATGGAGEKLFF	TGTGCCAGCAGCTTAGCGACAGGGGGCGCCGGGGAAAAACTGTTTTTT
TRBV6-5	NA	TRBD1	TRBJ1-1	CASTEGQGTTEAFF	TGTGCCAGCACCGAGGGACAGGGGACCACTGAAGCTTTCTTT
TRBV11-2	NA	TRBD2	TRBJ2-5	CASSRRLAGVQETQYF	TGTGCCAGCAGCCGAAGACTAGCGGGAGTACAAGAGACCCAGTACTTC
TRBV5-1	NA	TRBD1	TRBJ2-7	CASSSQPGQGYEQYF	TGCGCCAGCAGCTCTCAGCCGGGACAGGGCTACGAGCAGTACTTC
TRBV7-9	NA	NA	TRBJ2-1	CASILGGQTYNEQFF	TGTGCCAGCATTCTAGGCGGACAAACCTACAATGAGCAGTTCTTC
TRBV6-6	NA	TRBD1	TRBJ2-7	CASSNRGGPGEQYF	TGTGCCAGCAGTAACAGGGGCGGGCCGGGGGAGCAGTACTTC
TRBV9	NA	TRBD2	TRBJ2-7	CASSPISGNSYEQYF	TGTGCCAGCAGTCCTATTAGCGGGAACTCCTACGAGCAGTACTTC
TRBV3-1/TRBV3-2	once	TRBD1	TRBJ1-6	CASSRQGVSYNSPLHF	TGTGCCAGCAGCCGACAGGGTGTCTCCTATAATTCACCCCTCCACTTT
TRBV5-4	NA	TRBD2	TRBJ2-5	CASSGLAGGGRETQYF	TGTGCCAGCAGCGGACTAGCGGGAGGGGGGAGAGAGACCCAGTACTTC
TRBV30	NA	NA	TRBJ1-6	CAWSVRGRGNSPLHF	TGTGCCTGGAGTGTACGGGGAAGAGGGAATTCACCCCTCCACTTT
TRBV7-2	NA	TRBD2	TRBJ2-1	CASSLKAGGVGSYNEQFF	TGTGCCAGCAGCTTAAAAGCGGGAGGTGTTGGCTCCTACAATGAGCAGTTCTTC
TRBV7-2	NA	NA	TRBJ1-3	CASSGAAGNTIYF	TGTGCCAGCAGCGGGGCAGCTGGAAACACCATATATTTT
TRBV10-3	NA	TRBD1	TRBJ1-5	CAISETDRWGQPQHF	TGTGCCATCAGTGAGACGGACAGGTGGGGTCAGCCCCAGCATTTT
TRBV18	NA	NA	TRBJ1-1	CASSPGQTEAFF	TGTGCCAGCTCACCTGGACAGACTGAAGCTTTCTTT
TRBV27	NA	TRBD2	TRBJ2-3	CASSLVGRVPDTQYF	TGTGCCAGCAGTTTGGTCGGGAGGGTGCCAGATACGCAGTATTTT
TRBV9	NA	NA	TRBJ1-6	CASSSRDGGTLSGSPLHF	TGTGCCAGCAGCTCCCGGGACGGAGGGACTTTGAGTGGGTCACCCCTCCACTTT
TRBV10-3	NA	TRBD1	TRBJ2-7	CAISTGGPNNYEQYF	TGTGCCATCAGCACAGGGGGCCCCAACAACTACGAGCAGTACTTC
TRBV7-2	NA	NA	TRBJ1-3	CASSSLPVFSGNTIYF	TGTGCCAGCAGCTCTCTACCGGTATTCTCTGGAAACACCATATATTTT
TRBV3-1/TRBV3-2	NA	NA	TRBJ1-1	CASSQEGGYAFF	TGTGCCAGCAGCCAAGAGGGAGGTTACGCTTTCTTT
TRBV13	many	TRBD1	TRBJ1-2	CASSSFSGQATNYGYTF	TGTGCCAGCAGCTCCTTTTCGGGACAGGCGACTAACTATGGCTACACCTTC
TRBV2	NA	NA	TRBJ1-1	CASSEQGSNTEAFF	TGTGCCAGCAGTGAACAGGGGTCGAACACTGAAGCTTTCTTT
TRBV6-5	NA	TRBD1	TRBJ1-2	CASAQGERRGYTF	TGTGCCAGCGCCCAGGGGGAGCGGCGGGGCTACACCTTC
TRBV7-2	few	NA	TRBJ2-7	CASSLGFRAGAGEQYF	TGTGCCAGCAGCTTAGGGTTCAGGGCAGGGGCGGGCGAGCAGTACTTC
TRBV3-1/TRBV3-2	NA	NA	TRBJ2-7	CASSQARSYEQYF	TGTGCCAGCAGCCAAGCCCGTTCCTACGAGCAGTACTTC
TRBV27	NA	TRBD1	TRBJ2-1	CASSLDRGQYNEQFF	TGTGCCAGCAGTTTAGACAGGGGGCAGTACAATGAGCAGTTCTTC
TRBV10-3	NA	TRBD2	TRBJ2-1	CAISESWTSGSSNYNEQFF	TGTGCCATCAGTGAGTCCTGGACTAGCGGGAGCAGTAACTACAATGAGCAGTTCTTC
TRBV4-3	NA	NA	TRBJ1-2	CASSRSLSAGSGYTF	TGCGCCAGCAGCCGGTCTTTGAGTGCTGGTTCTGGCTACACCTTC
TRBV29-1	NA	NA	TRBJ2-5	CSAWAGQETQYF	TGCAGCGCCTGGGCCGGCCAAGAGACCCAGTACTTC
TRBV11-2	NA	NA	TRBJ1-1	CASSRVGVSDTEAFF	TGTGCCAGCAGCAGAGTAGGGGTTTCGGACACTGAAGCTTTCTTT